The next 20 T cell receptor beta chains were all read from a single sample in a study of cytomegalovirus exposure and HLA in healthy donors. Primers for the PCR totalled 60 Vbeta and 13 Jbeta. Assay: immunoSEQ multiplex PCR; the TCRdb copy retains only in-frame clones and omits some. The sample holds over 85,000 clones, around 86% seen once. Sequencing was performed on PBMCs. Every receptor here comes from a female donor in good health and CMV-seropositive.

The chain carries TRBV15 and TRBJ1-4; D may be TRBD1 (5 bases). In germline, CDR1 is LNHNV, CDR2 YYDKDF (reference sequence). V lost 0 bases to trimming and J lost 4 bases, with 12 bases between them. CDR3 size: 16 residues. CDR3 sequence: CATSRDRKGINEKLFF. The CDR3, as DNA: TGTGCCACCAGCAGAGATCGGAAGGGGATTAATGAAAAACTGTTTTTT.

The chain carries TRBV5-1 and TRBJ2-1; D unclear. CDR1 is SGHRS, CDR2 YFSETQ, per germline. The ends were cut back, 2 bases at V and 3 bases at J, with 12 bases in the middle. This CDR3 region has 15 residues. This CDR3 is CASSLGQDNYNEQFF. The CDR3 bases are TGCGCCAGCAGCTTAGGCCAGGATAACTACAATGAGCAGTTCTTC.

This chain uses TRBV6-6 with TRBJ2-5, with 8 bases matching TRBD2. The J call may be incorrect, as the DNA end agrees better with TRBJ2-7. This CDR3 has 14 amino acids. Germline V gene sequence: CDR1 MNHNY, CDR2 SVGAGI (reference sequence). CDR3 sequence: CASRGGGLSYEQYF. The CDR3 DNA sequence: TGTGCCAGCAGGGGCGGGGGGCTCTCCTACGAGCAGTACTTC.

This chain links TRBV10-3 with TRBJ2-2; D possibly corresponds to TRBD1 (5 bases). Trimming pared 0 bases from V and 5 bases from J, leaving 10 bases between. Germline V gene data show CDR1 as ENHRY and CDR2 as SYGVKD. The CDR3 is made up of 15 amino acids. The CDR3 nucleotides read TGTGCCATCAGTGAGTCCGTCCAGGGAACCGGGGAGCTGTTTTTT. This codes for CAISESVQGTGELFF.

This clone was observed once. The chain joins TRBV5-1 to TRBJ2-2; D is ambiguous. The V and J ends lost 2 bases and 1 base respectively, with 12 bases between them. The CDR3 spans 16 residues. Germline V CDR1 and CDR2: SGHRS, YFSETQ. The CDR3 sequence is CASSFLEVGNTGELFF. CDR3 coding DNA: TGCGCCAGCAGCTTCCTAGAGGTGGGGAACACCGGGGAGCTGTTTTTT.

V is TRBV19 and J is TRBJ2-7; no firm D call. The CDR3 has 13 amino acids. Trimming cost V 1 base and J 3 bases, with 7 bases left between them. Germline loops: CDR1 LNHDA, CDR2 SQIVND (reference sequence). The CDR3 bases are TGTGCCAGTAGTATAGTACACCTCTACGAGCAGTACTTC. Translating gives CASSIVHLYEQYF.

The chain joins TRBV5-6 to TRBJ1-1, with 7 bases matching TRBD1. Unmatched junction bases numbered 7, after V lost 4 bases and J lost 1 base. The V gene's germline CDR1 is SGHDT and CDR2 YYEEEE. The CDR3 covers 15 residues. The CDR3 protein is CASSTGQVGNTEAFF. As DNA, the CDR3 is TGTGCCAGCAGCACTGGACAGGTAGGGAACACTGAAGCTTTCTTT.

V gene TRBV11-2 combines with J gene TRBJ1-6; 7 nucleotides match TRBD1. Germline V gene lookup returns CDR1 SGHAT and CDR2 FQNNGV. This CDR3 comprises 14 residues. Trimming took 6 bases from V and 5 from J; bases not matched to a gene: 4. The DNA of the CDR3 is TGTGCCAGCAGTACGACAGGGCATAATTCACCCCTCCACTTT. As protein: CASSTTGHNSPLHF.

The V gene is TRBV5-5, the J gene TRBJ1-1, with TRBD1 identical over 7 bases. CDR1 and CDR2 from the germline V gene are SGHKS and YYEKEE (reference sequence). Trimming took 6 bases from V and 0 from J; bases not matched to a gene: 5. This CDR3 has 14 amino acids. Here the CDR3 DNA reads TGTGCCAGCATCGGGACAGTGTTGAACACTGAAGCTTTCTTT. Translation: CASIGTVLNTEAFF.

The V and J genes are TRBV5-4 and TRBJ1-2; no definite D call. Germline-derived CDR1 and CDR2 are SGHNT and YYREEE (reference sequence). V lost 0 bases and J 5 bases, leaving 8 bases between the germline ends. This CDR3 comprises 13 residues. Written as DNA, the CDR3 is TGTGCCAGCAGCTTGGACGGGTTGTATGGCTACACCTTC. Encoded protein: CASSLDGLYGYTF.

The genes are TRBV10-1 and TRBJ2-1; unclear D gene. The CDR3 loop spans 15 amino acids. From germline, CDR1 is WNHNN and CDR2 SYGVQD (reference sequence). Trimming took off 1 base at V and 0 bases at J, with 7 bases between the two ends. This CDR3 reads CASSEFSDSYNEQFF. CDR3 bases: TGCGCCAGCAGTGAGTTTAGTGACTCCTACAATGAGCAGTTCTTC.

The chain combines TRBV2 with TRBJ2-5; 9 bases fit TRBD2. This CDR3 spans 15 amino acids. Germline-derived CDR1 and CDR2 are SNHLY and FYNNEI. V lost 6 bases and J lost 5; bases outside the gene matches: 10. The CDR3 nucleotides read TGTGCCAGCAGGGTCCCAGGACTAGCGAGGGAGACCCAGTACTTC. Amino acids: CASRVPGLARETQYF.

The V call is TRBV9, the J call TRBJ1-6; 8 bases agree with TRBD1. Germline V gene sequence: CDR1 SGDLS, CDR2 YYNGEE. The CDR3 runs to 19 residues. Trimming at V came to 0 bases and at J to 7 bases, leaving 15 bases not matched to a gene. The CDR3 loop reads CASSVGTGPRGGRNSPLHF. In DNA form, the CDR3 reads TGTGCCAGCAGCGTAGGGACAGGGCCGAGGGGTGGAAGAAATTCACCCCTCCACTTT.

The rearrangement joins TRBV15 to TRBJ1-2; 8 bases match TRBD1. The CDR3 sequence is 17 residues long. Germline values: CDR1 LNHNV, CDR2 YYDKDF (reference sequence). J was trimmed by 3 bases and V by 3 bases; bases with no gene match: 12. The DNA for the CDR3 is TGTGCCACCAGCAGGACATTAACAGGGGGGCATGACTATGGCTACACCTTC. Translated, it gives CATSRTLTGGHDYGYTF.

This sequence joins TRBV7-9 and TRBJ2-2; weak D call: TRBD2 (6 bases). Per germline, CDR1 SEHNR and CDR2 FQNEAQ (reference sequence). The V and J ends lost 4 bases and 4 bases respectively, with 13 bases between them. The CDR3 has 15 amino acids. CDR3 DNA sequence: TGTGCCAGCAGCTCAGCCTCGGGGGTCACCGGGGAGCTGTTTTTT. This translates into CASSSASGVTGELFF. Looking up the rest from reference TRBV7-9 and TRBJ2-2 gives the full variable domain: DTGVSQNPRHKITKRGQNVTFRCDPISEHNRLYWYRQTLGQGPEFLTYFQNEAQLEKSRLLSDRFSAERPKGSFSTLEIQRTEQGDSAMYLCASSSASGVTGELFFGEGSRLTVL.

The V call is TRBV6-1, the J call TRBJ2-2; 9 bases map to TRBD1. Germline loops: CDR1 MNHNS, CDR2 SASEGT. Trimming cost V 8 bases and J 3 bases; bases outside gene matches: 7. The CDR3 spans 15 residues. The CDR3 is CASAMGQGDTGELFF. Written as DNA, the CDR3 is TGTGCCAGCGCAATGGGACAGGGTGACACCGGGGAGCTGTTTTTT.

V is TRBV9 and J is TRBJ2-3; 7 positions match TRBD2. Germline lookup yields CDR1 SGDLS and CDR2 YYNGEE. There are 18 residues in the CDR3. V shed 1 base and J 0 bases; nucleotides not matched to a gene: 11. The CDR3 coding sequence is TGTGCCAGCAGCGTATCTAGCGGCCAGCAACCTAGCACAGATACGCAGTATTTT. Encoded protein: CASSVSSGQQPSTDTQYF.

The J gene is TRBJ1-1, the V gene TRBV6-5; 7 bases map to TRBD1. Germline V gene data show CDR1 as MNHEY and CDR2 as SVGAGI. Unmatched junction bases numbered 8, after V lost 7 bases and J lost 6 bases. This CDR3 spans 13 amino acids. The chain's CDR3 is CASTVEGAPEAFF. In DNA, the CDR3 is TGTGCCAGCACCGTCGAGGGGGCCCCTGAAGCTTTCTTT.

The chain couples TRBV21-1 to TRBJ2-2; TRBD2, the table's D call, was not compared with the DNA. TRBV21-1 constitutes a pseudogene. The CDR3 extends over 15 amino acids. CDR3 nucleotides: TGTGCCAGCAGCAAGGGACTTACGAACACCGGGGAGCTGTTTTTT. Translated: CASSKGLTNTGELFF.

The chain carries TRBV7-9 and TRBJ1-4; D is unresolved. The V end was cut by 1 base, the J end by 14 bases, with 8 bases between. There are 11 residues in the CDR3. Germline V gene data show CDR1 as SEHNR and CDR2 as FQNEAQ (reference sequence). CDR3 amino acids: CASSLGEHLFF. The CDR3 DNA sequence: TGTGCCAGCAGCTTAGGCGAGCACCTGTTTTTT.